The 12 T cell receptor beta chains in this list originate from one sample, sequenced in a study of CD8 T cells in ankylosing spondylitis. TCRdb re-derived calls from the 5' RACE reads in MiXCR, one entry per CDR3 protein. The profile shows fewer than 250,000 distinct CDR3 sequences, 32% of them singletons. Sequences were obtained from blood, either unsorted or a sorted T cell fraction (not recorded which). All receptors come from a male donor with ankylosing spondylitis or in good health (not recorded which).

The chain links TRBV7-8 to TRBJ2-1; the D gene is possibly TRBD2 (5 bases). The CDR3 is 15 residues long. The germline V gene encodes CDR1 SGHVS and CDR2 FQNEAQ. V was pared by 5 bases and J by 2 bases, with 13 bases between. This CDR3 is CASSPSLVAYNEQFF. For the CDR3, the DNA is TGTGCCAGCAGCCCTAGCCTGGTAGCCTACAATGAGCAGTTCTTC.

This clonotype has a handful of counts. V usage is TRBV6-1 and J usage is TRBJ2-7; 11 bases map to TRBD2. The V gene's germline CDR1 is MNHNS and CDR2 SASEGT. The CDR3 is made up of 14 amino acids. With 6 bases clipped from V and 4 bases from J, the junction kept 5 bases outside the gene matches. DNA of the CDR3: TGTGCCAGCAGCCTTAGCGGGGGGGCTTACGAGCAGTACTTC. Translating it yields CASSLSGGAYEQYF.

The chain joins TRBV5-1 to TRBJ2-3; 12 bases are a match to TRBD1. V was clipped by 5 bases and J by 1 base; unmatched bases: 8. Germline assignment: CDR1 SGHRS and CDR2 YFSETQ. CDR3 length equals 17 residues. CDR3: CASRTGTGGAGTDTQYF. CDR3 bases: TGCGCCAGCAGGACCGGGACAGGGGGCGCCGGCACAGATACGCAGTATTTT.

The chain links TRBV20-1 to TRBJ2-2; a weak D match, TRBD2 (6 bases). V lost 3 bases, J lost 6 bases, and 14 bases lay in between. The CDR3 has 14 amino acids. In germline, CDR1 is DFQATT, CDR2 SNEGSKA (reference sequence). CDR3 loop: CSASPRGEAGELFF. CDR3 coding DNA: TGCAGTGCTAGCCCCCGCGGGGAGGCCGGGGAGCTGTTTTTT.

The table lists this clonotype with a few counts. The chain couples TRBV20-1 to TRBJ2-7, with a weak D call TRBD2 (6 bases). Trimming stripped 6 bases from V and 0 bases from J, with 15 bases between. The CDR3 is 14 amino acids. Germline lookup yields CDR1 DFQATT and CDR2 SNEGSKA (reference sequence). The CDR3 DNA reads TGCAGTGCCCCGCCCCGGGGGAGCTCCTACGAGCAGTACTTC. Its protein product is CSAPPRGSSYEQYF.

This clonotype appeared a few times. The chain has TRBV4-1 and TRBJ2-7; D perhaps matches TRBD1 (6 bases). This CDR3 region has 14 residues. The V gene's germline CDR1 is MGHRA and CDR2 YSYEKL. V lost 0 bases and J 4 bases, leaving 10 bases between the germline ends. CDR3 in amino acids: CASSQEGALYEQYF. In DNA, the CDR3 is TGCGCCAGCAGCCAAGAGGGGGCCTTGTACGAGCAGTACTTC.

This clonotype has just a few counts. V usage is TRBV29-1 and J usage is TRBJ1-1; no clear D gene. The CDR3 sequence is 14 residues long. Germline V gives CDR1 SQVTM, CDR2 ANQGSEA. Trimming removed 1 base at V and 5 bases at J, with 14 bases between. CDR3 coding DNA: TGCAGCGTTGAAGGTGACGGCTATGGGACTGAAGCTTTCTTT. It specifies CSVEGDGYGTEAFF.

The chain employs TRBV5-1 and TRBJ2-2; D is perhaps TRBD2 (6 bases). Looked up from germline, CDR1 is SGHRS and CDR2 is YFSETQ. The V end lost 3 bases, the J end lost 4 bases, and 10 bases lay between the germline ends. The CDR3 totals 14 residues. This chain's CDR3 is CASSSRSGTGELFF. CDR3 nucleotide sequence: TGCGCCAGCAGCTCCCGTAGCGGCACCGGGGAGCTGTTTTTT. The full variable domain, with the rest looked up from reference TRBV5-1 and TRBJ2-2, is KAGVTQTPRYLIKTRGQQVTLSCSPISGHRSVSWYQQTPGQGLQFLFEYFSETQRNKGNFPGRFSGRQFSNSRSEMNVSTLELGDSALYLCASSSRSGTGELFFGEGSRLTVL.

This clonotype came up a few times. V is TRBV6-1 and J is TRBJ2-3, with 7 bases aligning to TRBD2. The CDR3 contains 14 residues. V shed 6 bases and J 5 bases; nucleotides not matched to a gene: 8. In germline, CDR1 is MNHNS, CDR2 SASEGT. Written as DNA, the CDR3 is TGTGCCAGCAGGCCGGGGGGAGGAGGAGATACGCAGTATTTT. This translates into CASRPGGGGDTQYF.

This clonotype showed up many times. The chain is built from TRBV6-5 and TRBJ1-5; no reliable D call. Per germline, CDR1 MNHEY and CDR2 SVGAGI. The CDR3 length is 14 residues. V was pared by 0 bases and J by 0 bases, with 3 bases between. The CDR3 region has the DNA TGTGCCAGCAGTTACTCTGGTAGCAATCAGCCCCAGCATTTT. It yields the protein CASSYSGSNQPQHF.

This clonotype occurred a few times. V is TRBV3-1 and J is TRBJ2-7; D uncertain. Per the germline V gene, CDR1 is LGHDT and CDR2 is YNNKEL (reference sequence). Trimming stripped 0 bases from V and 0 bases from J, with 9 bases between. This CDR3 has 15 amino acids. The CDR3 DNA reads TGTGCCAGCAGCCAAGACTGGCGGATCTCCTACGAGCAGTACTTC. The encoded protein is CASSQDWRISYEQYF.

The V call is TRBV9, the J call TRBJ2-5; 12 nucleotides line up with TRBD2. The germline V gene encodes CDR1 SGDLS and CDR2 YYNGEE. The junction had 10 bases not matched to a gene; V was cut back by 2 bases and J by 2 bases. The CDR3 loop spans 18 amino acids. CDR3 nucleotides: TGTGCCAGCAGCGTTGGGGCTAGCGGGGGGGCTGGGCAAGAGACCCAGTACTTC. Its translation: CASSVGASGGAGQETQYF.